Below are 32 T cell receptor beta chains sequenced from a single sample in a study of prognosis after radiotherapy for stage I lung cancer (dated by TCRdb to the early 2020s). Sequencing was carried out with an Illumina HiSeq 3000. Two rounds of multiplex PCR were used to amplify the TCR beta CDR3 region from genomic DNA. In the first PCR round, primers specific to each TRBV and TRBJ gene were used, and the primer sequences were filed in Chinese patent CN105087789A. TCRdb trimmed public reads at Q25 via fastp, called clones via MiXCR and kept in-frame beta chains. Rows with one shared CDR3 protein collapse into an entry with the most common genes and DNA. This sample lists more than 30,000 distinct CDR3 sequences; around 43% were detected once. The ten most abundant clones make up over 15% of the sample. Sequences were derived from PBMCs, sampled before or after stereotactic body radiation therapy (not recorded which). These receptors were collected from a donor older than 45 with non-small cell lung cancer.

This clonotype was counted many times. The chain combines TRBV7-2 with TRBJ2-3, with no clear D. Trimming took 2 bases from V and 0 from J, leaving 12 bases between them. In germline, CDR1 is SGHTA, CDR2 FQGNSA. The CDR3 spans 16 residues. The CDR3 DNA is TGTGCCAGCAGCTTATCGGCTCCGGCGAGCACAGATACGCAGTATTTT. It codes for CASSLSAPASTDTQYF.

This chain uses TRBV2 with TRBJ2-7; TRBD1 aligns across 9 bases. The CDR3 contains 14 residues. V shed 6 bases and J 4 bases; nucleotides not matched to a gene: 7. Germline assignment: CDR1 SNHLY and CDR2 FYNNEI. This CDR3 is CASRKQGAAYEQYF. As DNA, the CDR3 is TGTGCCAGCAGAAAACAGGGGGCCGCGTACGAGCAGTACTTC.

In this sample, this clonotype turned up many times. The rearrangement joins TRBV5-4 to TRBJ2-1, with TRBD1 as a possible D gene (7 bases). This CDR3 region has 16 residues. V was trimmed by 4 bases and J by 4 bases, leaving 18 bases between them. CDR1 is SGHNT and CDR2 is YYREEE in the germline V gene (reference sequence). The CDR3 sequence is CASSTRGEAPYNEQFF. The CDR3 nucleotides read TGTGCCAGCAGCACCAGGGGGGAGGCCCCTTACAATGAGCAGTTCTTC.

This clonotype has only a few counts. A far larger clone is just one base off, so this is likely a read error. This chain links TRBV6-4 with TRBJ2-7, with TRBD1 identical over 10 bases. Germline V gene lookup returns CDR1 MRHNA and CDR2 SNTAGT. This CDR3 is built from 14 residues. V trimming: 7 bases; J trimming: 4 bases; junction bases outside the gene matches: 7. The CDR3 is CASTDRGRVYEQYF. DNA of the CDR3: TGTGCCAGCACCGACAGGGGGCGTGTATACGAGCAGTACTTC.

Ten or more counts support this clonotype. The chain couples TRBV28 to TRBJ2-5, with 7 bases lining up with TRBD1. This CDR3 comprises 17 residues. Trimming removed 8 bases from V and 5 bases from J; junction bases left unmatched: 20. Germline V gene lookup returns CDR1 MDHEN and CDR2 SYDVKM. CDR3 protein: CASHSPAETGFEETQYF. The CDR3 DNA sequence: TGTGCCAGCCACTCCCCTGCGGAGACAGGGTTTGAGGAGACCCAGTACTTC. Filled out from reference TRBV28 and TRBJ2-5, the complete variable domain reads DVKVTQSSRYLVKRTGEKVFLECVQDMDHENMFWYRQDPGLGLRLIYFSYDVKMKEKGDIPEGYSVSREKKERFSLILESASTNQTSMYLCASHSPAETGFEETQYFGPGTRLLVL.

The J gene is TRBJ1-1, the V gene TRBV19; D uncertain. The CDR3 is 15 amino acids. Between the trimmed V and J ends, which lost 7 bases and 6 bases, there was a span of 21 bases. Germline V gives CDR1 LNHDA, CDR2 SQIVND (reference sequence). CDR3 sequence (DNA): TGTGCCAGTAAGAGCCCCCGGGTCGGTTCCGCTGAAGCTTTCTTT. It codes for CASKSPRVGSAEAFF.

This clonotype came up many times. The J gene is TRBJ1-1, the V gene TRBV6-1; D perhaps matches TRBD1 (5 bases). Trimming left V 5 bases short and J 1 base short, with 11 bases between. The CDR3 consists of 14 residues. Germline V lookup: CDR1 MNHNS, CDR2 SASEGT. CDR3 sequence: CASSKQTENTEAFF. CDR3 in DNA: TGTGCCAGCAGTAAGCAGACAGAGAACACTGAAGCTTTCTTT.

V usage is TRBV7-8 and J usage is TRBJ1-2; 7 bases are a match to TRBD1. V dropped 0 bases and J dropped 5; count of bases not matched to a gene: 6. The CDR3 length is 15 residues. The germline V gene encodes CDR1 SGHVS and CDR2 FQNEAQ. The CDR3 loop reads CASSLATGVGYGYTF. The CDR3 nucleotides are TGTGCCAGCAGCTTAGCAACAGGGGTAGGATATGGCTACACCTTC. Based on the CDR3 plus reference TRBV7-8 and TRBJ1-2, the full variable domain is GAGVSQSPRYKVAKRGQDVALRCDPISGHVSLFWYQQALGQGPEFLTYFQNEAQLDKSGLPSDRFFAERPEGSVSTLKIQRTQQEDSAVYLCASSLATGVGYGYTFGSGTRLTVV.

Many counts were recorded for this clonotype. V gene TRBV12-3 or TRBV12-4 combines with J gene TRBJ2-1; D unresolved. Between the trimmed V and J ends, which lost 2 bases and 2 bases, there was a span of 10 bases. The length of the CDR3 is 15 residues. The CDR3 reads CASSLQAVTYNEQFF. The CDR3 nucleotides read TGTGCCAGCAGTTTACAGGCGGTAACCTACAATGAGCAGTTCTTC.

The chain links TRBV29-1 to TRBJ2-5; the match to TRBD2 covers 9 bases. Looked up from germline, CDR1 is SQVTM and CDR2 is ANQGSEA. The CDR3 runs 17 residues. V lost 7 bases and J lost 5; bases outside the gene matches: 20. The CDR3 reads CSALPYLREGLRETQYF. CDR3 coding DNA: TGCAGCGCCCTCCCGTATTTGCGGGAGGGCCTACGTGAGACCCAGTACTTC.

This clonotype showed up many times. The chain combines TRBV29-1 with TRBJ2-1; TRBD2 aligns across 12 bases. The ends lost 7 bases at V and 8 bases at J; junction bases unmatched: 9. Germline V gene lookup returns CDR1 SQVTM and CDR2 ANQGSEA. This CDR3 has 14 residues. The DNA for the CDR3 is TGCAGCGCCACTACTAGCGGGAGGATGGATGAGCAGTTCTTC. Its translation: CSATTSGRMDEQFF.

This clonotype was seen at least ten times. V gene TRBV5-1 combines with J gene TRBJ2-7; D possibly matches TRBD1 or TRBD2 (6 bases each). Germline values: CDR1 SGHRS, CDR2 YFSETQ. V lost 4 bases and J 4 bases, leaving 18 bases between the germline ends. The CDR3 runs to 15 residues. In DNA form, the CDR3 reads TGCGCCAGCAGCCCCGGGAGAGGGGGTACTTACGAGCAGTACTTC. Its protein is CASSPGRGGTYEQYF.

The rearrangement links TRBV28 to TRBJ2-7; TRBD1 might be the D (6 bases). CDR1 is MDHEN and CDR2 is SYDVKM in the germline V gene. Trimming left V 6 bases short and J 7 bases short, with 19 bases between. This CDR3 spans 14 amino acids. The CDR3 nucleotides are TGTGCCAGCAGCCCCCGACAGGAACACTGTGAGCAGTACTTC. Translating gives CASSPRQEHCEQYF.

This clonotype was counted ten times or more. The genes are TRBV20-1 and TRBJ2-7; TRBD2 matches 8 bases. This CDR3 region has 15 residues. J was trimmed by 4 bases and V by 0 bases; bases with no gene match: 8. Per germline, CDR1 DFQATT and CDR2 SNEGSKA (reference sequence). As DNA, the CDR3 is TGCAGTGCTAGAGAGGCGGGAGGAGGACGGTACGAGCAGTACTTC. Encoded protein: CSAREAGGGRYEQYF.

This clonotype was detected only once. The chain joins TRBV10-3 to TRBJ2-2; 9 positions match TRBD1. This CDR3 comprises 16 residues. V shed 7 bases and J 6 bases; nucleotides not matched to a gene: 12. The germline V gene encodes CDR1 ENHRY and CDR2 SYGVKD. The CDR3 coding sequence is TGTGCCATCATCCGCACTGGGACAGGGCCCCCCGGGGAGCTGTTTTTT. It yields the protein CAIIRTGTGPPGELFF.

In the case of this clonotype: One end of the junction does not line up with germline, which may come from a read error. The chain couples TRBV6-2 or TRBV6-3 to TRBJ1-2, with no clear D. Per germline, CDR1 MNHEY and CDR2 SVGEGT. The CDR3 runs 14 residues. The CDR3 sequence: CASSGEADVYAYTF. The CDR3 DNA reads TGTGCCAGCAGTGGTGAGGCAGATGTCTATGCCTACACCTTC.

Ten or more counts support this clonotype. CDR3 amino acids: CASSFPGSYEQYF. The CDR3 coding sequence is TGTGCCAGCAGTTTCCCGGGCTCCTACGAGCAGTACTTC. This rearrangement joins TRBV28 to TRBJ2-7; unclear D gene. Per the germline V gene, CDR1 is MDHEN and CDR2 is SYDVKM. The CDR3 has 13 residues. The V gene lost 3 bases and the J gene lost 0 bases, with 6 bases spanning the gap. Complete variable domain (other parts from reference TRBV28 and TRBJ2-7): DVKVTQSSRYLVKRTGEKVFLECVQDMDHENMFWYRQDPGLGLRLIYFSYDVKMKEKGDIPEGYSVSREKKERFSLILESASTNQTSMYLCASSFPGSYEQYFGPGTRLTVT.

V gene TRBV5-1 combines with J gene TRBJ2-2; 7 bases line up with TRBD1. Germline V gene lookup returns CDR1 SGHRS and CDR2 YFSETQ. This CDR3 contains 14 residues. Trimming at V came to 5 bases and at J to 6 bases, leaving 7 bases not matched to a gene. The CDR3 protein is CASSQSTGSGELFF. In nucleotides, the CDR3 is TGCGCCAGCAGTCAATCGACAGGGTCCGGGGAGCTGTTTTTT.

This clonotype came up many times. The V and J genes are TRBV9 and TRBJ1-6; the D gene is possibly TRBD1 (5 bases). Trimming shortened V by 3 bases and J by 6 bases, and 10 bases separated the two germline ends. The CDR3 runs 14 residues. CDR1 is SGDLS, CDR2 YYNGEE, per germline. The CDR3 DNA sequence: TGTGCCAGCAGCGCCAGGGTTACTAATTCACCCCTCCACTTT. Protein product: CASSARVTNSPLHF.

There are many counts of this clonotype. This chain joins TRBV11-2 and TRBJ2-3; D is ambiguous. This CDR3 is 13 amino acids long. CDR1 and CDR2 from the germline V gene are SGHAT and FQNNGV. V was trimmed by 7 bases and J by 1 base, leaving 9 bases between them. DNA for the CDR3: TGTGCCAGCAACTCTGCTGGCACAGATACGCAGTATTTT. This codes for CASNSAGTDTQYF.

This clonotype has a handful of counts. A much larger clone lies one base from this, so it may be a read error. The CDR3 region is CSASPAVLAGVDEQFF. CDR3 bases: TGCAGTGCTAGCCCAGCGGTACTAGCGGGAGTGGATGAGCAGTTCTTC. The chain combines TRBV20-1 with TRBJ2-1, with 11 nucleotides matching TRBD2. CDR1 and CDR2 from the germline V gene are DFQATT and SNEGSKA (reference sequence). The ends lost 3 bases at V and 8 bases at J; junction bases unmatched: 12. The CDR3 sequence is 16 residues long.

The rearrangement links TRBV20-1 to TRBJ1-2; 9 nucleotides match TRBD1. CDR1 is DFQATT and CDR2 is SNEGSKA in the germline V gene (reference sequence). With V trimmed by 5 bases and J by 2 bases, 6 bases remained unmatched. This CDR3 comprises 14 residues. The CDR3: CSADPGQGNYGYTF. For the CDR3, the DNA is TGCAGTGCTGACCCGGGACAGGGAAACTATGGCTACACCTTC.

Ten or more counts support this clonotype. This rearrangement joins TRBV4-1 to TRBJ2-7, with TRBD1 matching over 7 bases. The CDR3 sequence is 15 residues long. J was trimmed by 2 bases and V by 1 base; bases with no gene match: 5. Per the germline V gene, CDR1 is MGHRA and CDR2 is YSYEKL. CDR3 amino acids: CASSQGGQATYEQYF. CDR3 bases: TGCGCCAGCAGCCAAGGCGGACAGGCGACCTACGAGCAGTACTTC.

The chain recombines TRBV6-5 with TRBJ1-2, with a possible D match to TRBD1 (5 bases). This CDR3 contains 16 residues. Germline CDR1 and CDR2: MNHEY and SVGAGI. The ends were cut back, 2 bases at V and 1 base at J, with 14 bases in the middle. The CDR3 DNA reads TGTGCCAGCAGTTACCCATATGGGGCGTTTAACTATGGCTACACCTTC. It translates to CASSYPYGAFNYGYTF.

CDR3 in amino acids: CASSHGLAGGSEQYF. The CDR3 DNA reads TGTGCCAGCAGCCATGGACTAGCGGGAGGGAGCGAGCAGTACTTC. The rearrangement uses TRBV3-1 and TRBJ2-7; 15 nucleotides align to TRBD2. CDR1 and CDR2 (germline): LGHDT, YNNKEL (reference sequence). CDR3 length: 15 amino acids. V lost 3 bases and J lost 6; bases outside the gene matches: 3.

This clonotype came up once. One base separates it from a far larger clone, so it is likely a read error. This chain uses TRBV6-8 with TRBJ1-2; D ambiguous. The CDR3 totals 12 residues. Trimming stripped 2 bases from V and 4 bases from J, with 5 bases between. The germline gives CDR1 MNHGY, CDR2 SAAAGT. CDR3 sequence reads: CASSYGVYGYTF. CDR3 nucleotide sequence: TGTGCCAGCAGTTACGGTGTCTATGGCTACACCTTC.

This chain's CDR3 is CASSYTGTAEQYF. In nucleotides, the CDR3 is TGTGCCAGCAGCTACACCGGGACAGCCGAGCAGTACTTC. V is TRBV12-3 or TRBV12-4 and J is TRBJ2-7; 7 nucleotides match TRBD1. Trimming cost V 6 bases and J 6 bases; bases outside gene matches: 8. The CDR3 extends over 13 amino acids.

This chain connects TRBV20-1 to TRBJ1-2; 11 nucleotides align to TRBD1. CDR3 size: 17 residues. Germline CDR1 DFQATT, CDR2 SNEGSKA (reference sequence). J lost 7 bases, V lost 5 bases, and 18 bases had no gene match. CDR3: CSALKISGQGAKSGYTF. Here the CDR3 DNA reads TGCAGTGCTCTCAAAATTTCCGGACAGGGGGCTAAGTCTGGCTACACCTTC.

This clonotype was picked up one time. A single base is all that separates this from a far larger clone, so a read error is likely. This sequence joins TRBV27 and TRBJ2-7; D possibly corresponds to TRBD2 (6 bases). There are 15 residues in the CDR3. The ends were cut back, 8 bases at V and 7 bases at J, with 24 bases in the middle. CDR1 and CDR2 from the germline V gene are MNHEY and SMNVEV (reference sequence). The DNA for the CDR3 is TGTGCCAGCTCCCGCCGGGGATCGGGAGCGCTAGAGCAGTACTTC. As protein: CASSRRGSGALEQYF.

As regards this clonotype: This sequence is one base from a far larger clone and is likely a read error. The CDR3 DNA follows: TGTGCCAGCATTCTAGGGACAGGGAATCCCCTCAATGAGCAGTTCTTC. Protein: CASILGTGNPLNEQFF. V gene TRBV27 combines with J gene TRBJ2-1, with 9 bases identical to TRBD1. CDR1 is MNHEY, CDR2 SMNVEV, per germline (reference sequence). The CDR3 covers 16 residues. V shed 7 bases, J shed 6 bases, and the junction held 13 bases outside the gene matches.

The V gene is TRBV28, the J gene TRBJ1-2, with D unresolved. The CDR3 totals 15 residues. From germline, CDR1 is MDHEN and CDR2 SYDVKM. Trimming stripped 7 bases from V and 0 bases from J, with 15 bases between. The CDR3: CASTAETVANYGYTF. The CDR3 coding sequence is TGTGCCAGCACTGCAGAGACGGTAGCTAACTATGGCTACACCTTC.

Many counts were recorded for this clonotype. The V call is TRBV7-2, the J call TRBJ2-1; D uncertain. The CDR3 consists of 13 residues. Germline CDR1 and CDR2: SGHTA and FQGNSA. Trimming stripped 2 bases from V and 15 bases from J, with 17 bases between. CDR3 sequence reads: CASSLRPDSPVFF. In nucleotides, the CDR3 is TGTGCCAGCAGCTTACGACCAGATTCCCCTGTGTTCTTC.